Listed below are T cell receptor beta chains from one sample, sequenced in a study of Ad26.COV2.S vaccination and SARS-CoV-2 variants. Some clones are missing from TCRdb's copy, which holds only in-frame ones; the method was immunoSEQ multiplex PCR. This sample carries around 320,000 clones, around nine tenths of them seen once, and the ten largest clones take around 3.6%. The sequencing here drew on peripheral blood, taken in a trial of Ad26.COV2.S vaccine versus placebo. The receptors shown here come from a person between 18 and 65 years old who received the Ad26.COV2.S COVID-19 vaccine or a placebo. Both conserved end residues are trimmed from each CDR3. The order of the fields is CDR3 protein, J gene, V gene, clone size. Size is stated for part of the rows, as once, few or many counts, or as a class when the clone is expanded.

CDR3 protein: ASSPTGFTEAF
J gene: TRBJ1-1
V gene: TRBV7-9
clone size: .

CDR3 protein: ASSPGTAVYEQY
J gene: TRBJ2-7
V gene: TRBV19
clone size: .

CDR3 protein: ASSLVYQNEQF
J gene: TRBJ2-1
V gene: TRBV5-1
clone size: once

CDR3 protein: ASSSPFGQGDAGELF
J gene: TRBJ2-2
V gene: TRBV7-9
clone size: .

CDR3 protein: ASSSGLAGALNTGELF
J gene: TRBJ2-2
V gene: TRBV9
clone size: .

CDR3 protein: SVEGTNYGYT
J gene: TRBJ1-2
V gene: TRBV29-1
clone size: .

CDR3 protein: ASSLTGWGPQETQY
J gene: TRBJ2-5
V gene: TRBV5-1
clone size: .

CDR3 protein: AISDRGSGNTIY
J gene: TRBJ1-3
V gene: TRBV10-3
clone size: .

CDR3 protein: ASSQDRPGGPDSPLH
J gene: TRBJ1-6
V gene: TRBV14
clone size: few

CDR3 protein: ASSLARSYEQY
J gene: TRBJ2-7
V gene: TRBV5-1
clone size: .

CDR3 protein: ASSLSSSTYNEQF
J gene: TRBJ2-1
V gene: TRBV7-2
clone size: .

CDR3 protein: ASRPDRAGQPQH
J gene: TRBJ1-5
V gene: TRBV19
clone size: few

CDR3 protein: AWTRTGEDEKLF
J gene: TRBJ1-4
V gene: TRBV30
clone size: .

CDR3 protein: ASSLSRKFYEQF
J gene: TRBJ2-1
V gene: TRBV7-2
clone size: .

CDR3 protein: AWSQTPGRRYPYEQY
J gene: TRBJ2-7
V gene: TRBV30
clone size: .

CDR3 protein: ASSRDRALRI
J gene: TRBJ1-1
V gene: TRBV14
clone size: .

CDR3 protein: ASSGRGGNEQF
J gene: TRBJ2-1
V gene: TRBV6-6
clone size: .

CDR3 protein: ASSIQWQGMIRDTEAF
J gene: TRBJ1-1
V gene: TRBV19
clone size: .

CDR3 protein: ASSSKQGADSYNEQF
J gene: TRBJ2-1
V gene: TRBV7-6
clone size: .

CDR3 protein: ASSSGTGVYEQY
J gene: TRBJ2-7
V gene: TRBV11-1
clone size: .

CDR3 protein: ASSFSRELGNSPLH
J gene: TRBJ1-6
V gene: TRBV19
clone size: .

CDR3 protein: ASSSQLIGGGSGNTIY
J gene: TRBJ1-3
V gene: TRBV7-8
clone size: .

CDR3 protein: ASSQDMAGGANVLT
J gene: TRBJ2-6
V gene: TRBV3-1/TRBV3-2
clone size: .

CDR3 protein: SVFPAKGSSYNEQF
J gene: TRBJ2-1
V gene: TRBV29-1
clone size: .

CDR3 protein: ASSFGGGSSYEQY
J gene: TRBJ2-7
V gene: TRBV27
clone size: .

CDR3 protein: ASSSDRGHGYT
J gene: TRBJ1-2
V gene: TRBV11-2
clone size: .

CDR3 protein: ASLINRDTEAF
J gene: TRBJ1-1
V gene: TRBV2
clone size: .

CDR3 protein: AQRRGAGELF
J gene: TRBJ2-2
V gene: TRBV30
clone size: .

CDR3 protein: ASSQDPGRGGLWNEQF
J gene: TRBJ2-1
V gene: TRBV4-2
clone size: .

CDR3 protein: ASSKAGAYGYT
J gene: TRBJ1-2
V gene: TRBV7-9
clone size: .

CDR3 protein: SGRDRVTY
J gene: TRBJ2-3
V gene: TRBV29-1
clone size: .

CDR3 protein: ASSLGGTGELF
J gene: TRBJ2-2
V gene: TRBV12-3/TRBV12-4
clone size: .

CDR3 protein: ASSLWGSVTDTQY
J gene: TRBJ2-3
V gene: TRBV5-1
clone size: .

CDR3 protein: ASSSGGGRLNEQY
J gene: TRBJ2-7
V gene: TRBV7-9
clone size: few

CDR3 protein: ASSEWDSGNYGYT
J gene: TRBJ1-2
V gene: TRBV10-2
clone size: .

CDR3 protein: ASSQVGWTETYEQY
J gene: TRBJ2-7
V gene: TRBV4-2
clone size: .

CDR3 protein: ASSQEWGTGNTIY
J gene: TRBJ1-3
V gene: TRBV3-1/TRBV3-2
clone size: .

CDR3 protein: ASSLRPQLAGSAYEQY
J gene: TRBJ2-7
V gene: TRBV13
clone size: .

CDR3 protein: ASFRGLNTEAF
J gene: TRBJ1-1
V gene: TRBV19
clone size: .

CDR3 protein: ASSTPRLAGETQY
J gene: TRBJ2-5
V gene: TRBV5-1
clone size: once

CDR3 protein: ASSYDNYGYT
J gene: TRBJ1-2
V gene: TRBV6-6
clone size: .

CDR3 protein: ASSQGRYNEQF
J gene: TRBJ2-1
V gene: TRBV11-1
clone size: .

CDR3 protein: ASSLRGQETQY
J gene: TRBJ2-5
V gene: TRBV3-1/TRBV3-2
clone size: once

CDR3 protein: ASSVPGQGANTEAF
J gene: TRBJ1-1
V gene: TRBV25-1
clone size: .

CDR3 protein: ASSSAGVATDTQY
J gene: TRBJ2-3
V gene: TRBV5-6
clone size: .

CDR3 protein: SASGGGGLMVRYNTQY
J gene: TRBJ2-3
V gene: TRBV20-1
clone size: .

CDR3 protein: ARREANSSYEQY
J gene: TRBJ2-7
V gene: TRBV21-1
clone size: .

CDR3 protein: ASSHPGGRLGEQY
J gene: TRBJ2-7
V gene: TRBV3-1/TRBV3-2
clone size: few

CDR3 protein: ASSLDTGITDTQY
J gene: TRBJ2-3
V gene: TRBV5-5
clone size: .

CDR3 protein: ASSPTGPSNQPQH
J gene: TRBJ1-5
V gene: TRBV7-9
clone size: .

CDR3 protein: ASSLGLLYEQY
J gene: TRBJ2-7
V gene: TRBV7-2
clone size: .